The clone carrying this T cell receptor (beta chain) was detected only a few times. These data belong to a study of blood T cell repertoires in COVID-19. In the study overall: Samples came from the United States, Italy and Spain, spanning acute and convalescent COVID-19.

The germline gives CDR1 SQVTM, CDR2 ANQGSEA. The CDR3 runs 13 residues. The V gene lost 7 bases and the J gene lost 3 bases, with 13 bases spanning the gap. In the original workflow: Amplification of reference gene primers was used by the study to estimate nucleated cell counts. Sequencing used immunoSEQ multiplex PCR; TCRdb keeps in-frame clones, though not all of them. The V and J calls and clone size are taken from that table; D and trimming were inferred from the DNA. The repertoire holds some 200,000 clones, with about 85% as singletons. The chain employs TRBV29-1 and TRBJ1-5; the D gene is possibly TRBD1 (6 bases). Sequencing used peripheral blood. The clonotype comes from a woman aged 60-75 years with acute or convalescent COVID-19. CDR3 in amino acids: CSAIGQPNQPQHF. The CDR3, as DNA: TGCAGCGCCATTGGACAGCCCAATCAGCCCCAGCATTTT.